A single sample gave rise to the 16 T cell receptor beta chains below, sequenced in a study of a mutant IDH1 vaccine in newly diagnosed glioma. Indicated time point: week 47, end of study. Doses comprised 300 ug of mutant IDH1 20-mer peptide each, plus topical imiquimod. TCRdb's copy holds only in-frame clones and misses some; the assay was immunoSEQ multiplex PCR. The table has 30,000 to 40,000 clones, approximately 92% seen once. These receptors have no identified antigens. The sample was PBMCs, taken from a glioma patient whose treatment included an IDH1 peptide vaccine. Receptors originate from a woman in her forties with glioma.

This chain joins TRBV27 and TRBJ1-1; a possible D gene is TRBD1 (5 bases). Germline values: CDR1 MNHEY, CDR2 SMNVEV (reference sequence). V gave up 5 bases and J gave up 2 bases, with 9 bases separating them. The CDR3 length is 13 residues. For the CDR3, the DNA is TGTGCCAGCAGTCCGACAGTAAACACTGAAGCTTTCTTT. Translation gives CASSPTVNTEAFF.

The chain joins TRBV12-5 to TRBJ2-5; possibly TRBD2 for D (6 bases). The CDR3 covers 14 residues. V lost 6 bases and J lost 2, with 13 bases in between. Germline CDR1 and CDR2: LGHNT and FRNRAP. The CDR3 sequence is CASGGGRIQETQYF. The CDR3 bases are TGTGCTAGTGGGGGGGGACGGATTCAAGAGACCCAGTACTTC. Together with reference TRBV12-5 and TRBJ2-5, the CDR3 gives the full variable domain: DARVTQTPRHKVTEMGQEVTMRCQPILGHNTVFWYRQTMMQGLELLAYFRNRAPLDDSGMPKDRFSAEMPDATLATLKIQPSEPRDSAVYFCASGGGRIQETQYFGPGTRLLVL.

This chain links TRBV11-2 with TRBJ1-5; no clear D. Germline V lookup: CDR1 SGHAT, CDR2 FQNNGV. CDR3 length: 13 residues. V dropped 1 base and J dropped 5 bases, with 6 bases sitting between them. CDR3 amino acids: CASSLGYDQPQHF. CDR3 nucleotides: TGTGCCAGCAGCTTAGGATATGATCAGCCCCAGCATTTT.

V gene TRBV30 combines with J gene TRBJ1-3, with D unresolved. The CDR3 consists of 15 residues. From germline, CDR1 is GTSNPN and CDR2 SVGIG (reference sequence). V lost 5 bases and J lost 0, with 14 bases in between. The CDR3 protein is CAWGGWAFSGNTIYF. The CDR3 DNA reads TGTGCCTGGGGAGGATGGGCCTTCTCTGGAAACACCATATATTTT.

This chain uses TRBV5-6 with TRBJ2-3; TRBD2 agrees at 11 bases. Germline V lookup: CDR1 SGHDT, CDR2 YYEEEE. The CDR3 runs 16 residues. V shed 4 bases and J 4 bases; nucleotides not matched to a gene: 8. In DNA form, the CDR3 reads TGTGCCAGCAGCCAGCTAGCGGGGGGCAAGGCAGATACGCAGTATTTT. This sequence encodes CASSQLAGGKADTQYF. Variable domain in full (rest from reference TRBV5-6 and TRBJ2-3): DAGVTQSPTHLIKTRGQQVTLRCSPKSGHDTVSWYQQALGQGPQFIFQYYEEEERQRGNFPDRFSGHQFPNYSSELNVNALLLGDSALYLCASSQLAGGKADTQYFGPGTRLTVL.

The gene calls are TRBV4-2 and TRBJ2-1; a possible D gene is TRBD1 (6 bases). The germline V gene encodes CDR1 LGHNA and CDR2 YNFKEQ. This CDR3 is built from 15 residues. The ends were cut back, 3 bases at V and 1 base at J, with 10 bases in the middle. The CDR3 nucleotides are TGTGCCAGCAGCCAGTACCAGGGGTCCTACAATGAGCAGTTCTTC. Protein sequence: CASSQYQGSYNEQFF.

This chain connects TRBV7-9 to TRBJ1-1; D is perhaps TRBD1 (6 bases). V lost 5 bases and J 4 bases, leaving 20 bases between the germline ends. Germline values: CDR1 SEHNR, CDR2 FQNEAQ (reference sequence). The CDR3 runs 16 residues. CDR3 DNA sequence: TGTGCCAGCAGCCCCAACCCAGGGGCGCGAGGCACTGAAGCTTTCTTT. Its protein product is CASSPNPGARGTEAFF.

V and J are TRBV4-1 and TRBJ1-4; D uncertain. The germline V gene encodes CDR1 MGHRA and CDR2 YSYEKL. This CDR3 is 14 amino acids long. V was shortened by 4 bases and J by 8 bases, with 14 bases between the two germline ends. CDR3 sequence: CASSRETVGEKLFF. CDR3 nucleotide sequence: TGCGCCAGCAGCCGAGAAACGGTGGGGGAAAAACTGTTTTTT.

The chain recombines TRBV15 with TRBJ2-5; D call uncertain. Looked up from germline, CDR1 is LNHNV and CDR2 is YYDKDF (reference sequence). The germline V and J ends were trimmed by 2 bases and 4 bases, with 5 bases remaining between them. This CDR3 has 12 amino acids. The CDR3 DNA is TGTGCCACCAGCAGACAAGGAGAGACCCAGTACTTC. Translated, it gives CATSRQGETQYF.

CDR3 in amino acids: CASKGGSQGNYGYTF. CDR3 in DNA: TGTGCCAGCAAGGGGGGATCACAGGGCAACTATGGCTACACCTTC. The chain couples TRBV25-1 to TRBJ1-2; weak D call: TRBD1 (6 bases). The length of the CDR3 is 15 residues. Trimming removed 7 bases at V and 2 bases at J, with 17 bases between. Looked up from germline, CDR1 is MGHDK and CDR2 is SYGVNS.

This sequence joins TRBV10-3 and TRBJ2-5, with a weak D call TRBD2 (6 bases). Germline V gene data show CDR1 as ENHRY and CDR2 as SYGVKD. The CDR3 length is 20 residues. V lost 4 bases and J lost 0, with 27 bases in between. The CDR3 region has the DNA TGTGCCATCAGTGGAGGCGATGATAGCAGCGGGTTCGGGTACCAAGAGACCCAGTACTTC. Translated: CAISGGDDSSGFGYQETQYF.

The gene calls are TRBV28 and TRBJ1-2, with TRBD1 as a possible D gene (6 bases). CDR1 and CDR2 from the germline V gene are MDHEN and SYDVKM. V lost 7 bases and J 1 base, leaving 22 bases between the germline ends. This CDR3 spans 17 amino acids. CDR3 residues: CASKVTAGGSSNYGYTF. The CDR3, as DNA: TGTGCCAGCAAGGTCACCGCGGGGGGCTCGAGTAACTATGGCTACACCTTC.

The CDR3 DNA follows: TGTGCCAGCAACTTGGGTAGCGGAGCAGATACGCAGTATTTT. Its protein product is CASNLGSGADTQYF. The chain is built from TRBV7-9 and TRBJ2-3, with D perhaps TRBD2 (6 bases). CDR1 is SEHNR, CDR2 FQNEAQ, per germline (reference sequence). The CDR3 length is 14 residues. The V end lost 7 bases, the J end lost 4 bases, and 15 bases lay between the germline ends.

The V call is TRBV7-9, the J call TRBJ1-3, with D perhaps TRBD1 (5 bases). Germline assignment: CDR1 SEHNR and CDR2 FQNEAQ (reference sequence). The CDR3 has 13 residues. V shed 5 bases and J shed 7 bases, with 12 bases lying between them. The CDR3: CASSPQGGNTIYF. CDR3 DNA sequence: TGTGCCAGCAGCCCCCAGGGTGGGAACACCATATATTTT.

The rearrangement joins TRBV6-5 to TRBJ2-3; weak D call: TRBD2 (7 bases). Germline values: CDR1 MNHEY, CDR2 SVGAGI. Trimming pared 0 bases from V and 1 base from J, leaving 11 bases between. The CDR3 is 16 amino acids. CDR3 sequence (DNA): TGTGCCAGCAGTTACTCGCCGGGGGGCGGCACAGATACGCAGTATTTT. This sequence encodes CASSYSPGGGTDTQYF.

This clone occurred once. The gene calls are TRBV19 and TRBJ2-2; D gene unclear. The germline V gene has CDR1 LNHDA and CDR2 SQIVND (reference sequence). CDR3 size: 14 residues. Deletions cut 1 base from V and 4 bases from J, with 7 bases between. The CDR3 DNA reads TGTGCCAGTAGTATAGGACCGGGCACCGGGGAGCTGTTTTTT. This encodes CASSIGPGTGELFF. Together with reference TRBV19 and TRBJ2-2, the CDR3 gives the full variable domain: DGGITQSPKYLFRKEGQNVTLSCEQNLNHDAMYWYRQDPGQGLRLIYYSQIVNDFQKGDIAEGYSVSREKKESFPLTVTSAQKNPTAFYLCASSIGPGTGELFFGEGSRLTVL.